A single sample is the source of the 17 T cell receptor beta chains below, sequenced in a study of siplizumab effects on memory and regulatory T cells. Repertoires were generated with immunoSEQ multiplex PCR, while TCRdb's copy carries only in-frame clones and drops some. The sample has roughly 100,000 clones, 85% to 95% seen once. The sequenced material came from non-Treg CD4+ T cells sorted from blood. Receptors originate from a human donor in good health.

The J gene is TRBJ2-1, the V gene TRBV6-6, with TRBD2 identical over 10 bases. The V segment lost 5 bases and the J segment 8 bases; nucleotides outside the gene matches: 9. Germline V lookup: CDR1 MNHNY, CDR2 SVGAGI (reference sequence). The length of the CDR3 is 15 residues. CDR3 nucleotides: TGTGCCAGCAGTCCTAGCGGGAGAAGGAGGCATGAGCAGTTCTTC. Protein sequence: CASSPSGRRRHEQFF.

Only a few counts were recorded for this clone. V usage is TRBV18 and J usage is TRBJ2-1, with D unresolved. Germline V CDR1 and CDR2: KGHSH, LQKENI. The CDR3 has 12 amino acids. Trimming took 3 bases from V and 8 from J, leaving 8 bases between them. The CDR3 DNA follows: TGTGCCAGCTCACCCAGGTCTGATGAGCAGTTCTTC. It specifies CASSPRSDEQFF.

The chain recombines TRBV19 with TRBJ2-7; 12 bases match TRBD1. Germline V gene data show CDR1 as LNHDA and CDR2 as SQIVND (reference sequence). This CDR3 region has 15 residues. The V gene end was trimmed by 4 bases and the J gene end by 7 bases; junction bases not matched to a gene: 8. CDR3 in amino acids: CASSKRGQGAGEQYF. DNA for the CDR3: TGTGCCAGTAGTAAACGGGGACAGGGGGCCGGGGAGCAGTACTTC. Full variable domain (rest looked up from reference TRBV19 and TRBJ2-7): DGGITQSPKYLFRKEGQNVTLSCEQNLNHDAMYWYRQDPGQGLRLIYYSQIVNDFQKGDIAEGYSVSREKKESFPLTVTSAQKNPTAFYLCASSKRGQGAGEQYFGPGTRLTVT.

The rearrangement uses TRBV7-3 and TRBJ2-3, with D perhaps matching TRBD1 (5 bases). The CDR3 has 14 amino acids. CDR1 and CDR2 (germline): SGHTA, FQGTGA. The V end was cut by 5 bases, the J end by 2 bases, with 11 bases between. The CDR3 loop is CASSIDRDTDTQYF. The CDR3 DNA reads as TGTGCCAGCAGCATTGACAGAGACACAGATACGCAGTATTTT. The whole variable domain, remainder taken from reference TRBV7-3 and TRBJ2-3, is GAGVSQTPSNKVTEKGKYVELRCDPISGHTALYWYRQSLGQGPEFLIYFQGTGAADDSGLPNDRFFAVRPEGSVSTLKIQRTERGDSAVYLCASSIDRDTDTQYFGPGTRLTVL.

The chain employs TRBV30 and TRBJ1-6; D is uncertain. CDR3 length: 11 residues. CDR1 is GTSNPN and CDR2 is SVGIG in the germline V gene (reference sequence). Trimming removed 2 bases from V and 6 bases from J, with 2 bases in between. CDR3 in amino acids: CAWSFNSPLHF. The CDR3 bases are TGTGCCTGGAGTTTTAATTCACCCCTCCACTTT.

This clone showed up just once. The chain uses TRBV18 and TRBJ2-1; 11 bases fit TRBD2. The CDR3 totals 15 residues. Germline V gene sequence: CDR1 KGHSH, CDR2 LQKENI. Trimming removed 6 bases from V and 5 bases from J; junction bases left unmatched: 6. CDR3: CASSRLAGGDNEQFF. DNA of the CDR3: TGTGCCAGCTCGCGATTAGCGGGAGGGGACAATGAGCAGTTCTTC.

J is TRBJ2-5 and V is TRBV7-9; tentative D call: TRBD1 (5 bases). The CDR3 length is 15 residues. Germline lookup yields CDR1 SEHNR and CDR2 FQNEAQ (reference sequence). Trimming cost V 5 bases and J 1 base, with 14 bases left between them. The CDR3 nucleotides are TGTGCCAGCAGCAAATCAACAGGCTTCCAAGAGACCCAGTACTTC. This encodes CASSKSTGFQETQYF.

The chain combines TRBV30 with TRBJ2-1; D gene uncertain. The CDR3 sequence is 12 residues long. The V gene's germline CDR1 is GTSNPN and CDR2 SVGIG (reference sequence). Deletions cut 6 bases from V and 5 bases from J, with 11 bases between. CDR3 DNA: TGTGCCTGTGTCCACGGAAACAATGAGCAGTTCTTC. Translated, it gives CACVHGNNEQFF.

This chain connects TRBV5-8 to TRBJ1-3; D ambiguous. Between the trimmed V and J ends, which lost 4 bases and 0 bases, there was a span of 11 bases. The CDR3 runs to 15 residues. From germline, CDR1 is SGHTS and CDR2 YDEGEE. As DNA, the CDR3 is TGTGCCAGCAGCCTAACCGGGCGCTCTGGAAACACCATATATTTT. This translates into CASSLTGRSGNTIYF.

V and J are TRBV27 and TRBJ2-7, with D perhaps TRBD1 (6 bases). Trimming removed 5 bases at V and 3 bases at J, with 14 bases between. From germline, CDR1 is MNHEY and CDR2 SMNVEV (reference sequence). The CDR3 has 14 residues. The CDR3 is CASSSTQGIYEQYF. CDR3 nucleotide sequence: TGTGCCAGCAGTAGCACTCAGGGGATCTACGAGCAGTACTTC.

The chain has TRBV28 and TRBJ2-3, with TRBD2 matching over 11 bases. CDR1 is MDHEN and CDR2 is SYDVKM in the germline V gene. This CDR3 contains 16 residues. Losses at the gene ends were 2 bases for V and 2 bases for J; bases not matched to a gene: 3. CDR3 sequence (DNA): TGTGCCAGCAGTTTAGGTAGCGGGAGGGCCACAGATACGCAGTATTTT. Encoded protein: CASSLGSGRATDTQYF. Drawing the rest from reference TRBV28 and TRBJ2-3, the complete variable domain is DVKVTQSSRYLVKRTGEKVFLECVQDMDHENMFWYRQDPGLGLRLIYFSYDVKMKEKGDIPEGYSVSREKKERFSLILESASTNQTSMYLCASSLGSGRATDTQYFGPGTRLTVL.

The rearrangement joins TRBV11-1 to TRBJ2-5; 9 nucleotides agree with TRBD2. This CDR3 has 15 residues. The V segment lost 3 bases and the J segment 5 bases; nucleotides outside the gene matches: 7. Germline loops: CDR1 SGHAT, CDR2 FQDESV (reference sequence). In DNA form, the CDR3 reads TGTGCCAGCAGCTTTGCTTTAGCGGGAGATGAGACCCAGTACTTC. The encoded protein is CASSFALAGDETQYF.

The V gene is TRBV6-5, the J gene TRBJ2-1; no definite D call. The CDR3 is 15 amino acids. Deletions cut 2 bases from V and 2 bases from J, with 10 bases between. Germline assignment: CDR1 MNHEY and CDR2 SVGAGI. The CDR3 region has the DNA TGTGCCAGCAGTTACGTAGTTGGGCCCTACAATGAGCAGTTCTTC. It yields the protein CASSYVVGPYNEQFF.

The V gene is TRBV6-6, the J gene TRBJ1-3, with 9 nucleotides matching TRBD1. Unmatched junction bases numbered 7, after V lost 6 bases and J lost 4 bases. Germline V CDR1 and CDR2: MNHNY, SVGAGI (reference sequence). The CDR3 covers 15 residues. The CDR3 DNA follows: TGTGCCAGCAGCCGAGACAGGGGGACAGGAAACACCATATATTTT. Its translation is CASSRDRGTGNTIYF.

The gene calls are TRBV30 and TRBJ2-3; 8 bases are a match to TRBD1. CDR1 is GTSNPN and CDR2 is SVGIG in the germline V gene (reference sequence). The CDR3 is 16 amino acids. J lost 3 bases, V lost 2 bases, and 10 bases had no gene match. DNA of the CDR3: TGTGCCTGGAGTAATGAAGACAGGGGTAGAACAGATACGCAGTATTTT. Its translation: CAWSNEDRGRTDTQYF.

The rearrangement joins TRBV15 to TRBJ2-1; 9 bases map to TRBD2. Germline CDR1 reads LNHNV; CDR2 reads YYDKDF (reference sequence). J lost 9 bases, V lost 0 bases, and 21 bases had no gene match. This CDR3 is built from 20 residues. CDR3 residues: CATSRDLQGLATVLDSEQFF. Written as DNA, the CDR3 is TGTGCCACCAGCAGAGATCTTCAAGGACTAGCGACCGTCTTGGATTCTGAGCAGTTCTTC.

The gene calls are TRBV7-6 and TRBJ1-1, with 10 bases that match TRBD1. CDR1 is SGHVS, CDR2 FNYEAQ, per germline. V was clipped by 5 bases and J by 4 bases; unmatched bases: 7. This CDR3 has 15 amino acids. The CDR3 sequence: CASSRPRTGGTEAFF. In DNA form, the CDR3 reads TGTGCCAGCAGCCGGCCCCGGACAGGGGGCACTGAAGCTTTCTTT.